The rows below give T cell receptor beta chains drawn from one sample of a study of spatial heterogeneity in lung cancer. TCRdb re-analysed the 5' RACE reads in MiXCR, keeping a single row per CDR3 protein. Of about 43,000 distinct CDR3 sequences detected, roughly 20% appear once; the ten largest clones hold approximately 6.8%. Sample: PBMCs, taken at follow-up. These receptor sequences come from a female donor with early-stage non-small cell lung cancer. CDR3s include the opening cysteine and the closing phenylalanine or tryptophan. D genes are given only for firm matches. Clone size is not always given. Where it is, it says once, few, many or a class for expanded clones.

size: few
V: TRBV7-2
J: TRBJ2-7
D: -
CDR3: CASSFSVGDLYEQYF
DNA: TGTGCCAGCAGCTTCAGCGTGGGAGATCTCTACGAGCAGTACTTC

size: -
V: TRBV29-1
J: TRBJ1-2
D: -
CDR3: CSVEELTANYGYTF
DNA: TGCAGCGTTGAAGAGCTGACAGCTAACTATGGCTACACCTTC

size: -
V: TRBV30
J: TRBJ2-2
D: -
CDR3: CAWSVQTTGELFF
DNA: TGTGCCTGGAGTGTGCAAACGACCGGGGAGCTGTTTTTT

size: few
V: TRBV30
J: TRBJ2-5
D: -
CDR3: CAWNSAVVTQYF
DNA: TGTGCCTGGAATTCGGCGGTTGTGACCCAGTACTTC

size: -
V: TRBV7-3
J: TRBJ2-7
D: TRBD2
CDR3: CASSLDSAGGEQYF
DNA: TGTGCCAGCAGCCTCGACAGTGCGGGGGGTGAGCAGTACTTC

size: many
V: TRBV7-8
J: TRBJ1-5
D: -
CDR3: CASSLAGQPQHF
DNA: TGTGCCAGCAGCTTAGCCGGTCAGCCCCAGCATTTT

size: once
V: TRBV28
J: TRBJ2-2
D: -
CDR3: CASRYGRNTGELFF
DNA: TGTGCCAGCAGATACGGGAGGAACACCGGGGAGCTGTTTTTT

size: many
V: TRBV20-1
J: TRBJ1-4
D: TRBD1
CDR3: CIGQGGEKLFF
DNA: TGCATTGGACAGGGCGGTGAAAAACTGTTTTTT

size: -
V: TRBV12-3/TRBV12-4
J: TRBJ2-1
D: -
CDR3: CASSFEWLSFGNEQFF
DNA: TGTGCCAGCAGTTTTGAGTGGTTATCTTTCGGCAATGAGCAGTTCTTC

size: many
V: TRBV4-1
J: TRBJ2-5
D: -
CDR3: CASSLPERAALETQYF
DNA: TGCGCCAGCAGCCTCCCTGAGAGGGCAGCTCTAGAGACCCAGTACTTC

size: -
V: TRBV5-1
J: TRBJ1-1
D: TRBD1
CDR3: CASSLGQGRAEAFF
DNA: TGCGCCAGCAGCTTGGGACAGGGGCGGGCTGAAGCTTTCTTT

size: -
V: TRBV25-1
J: TRBJ2-1
D: -
CDR3: CASSSAGLYNEQFF
DNA: TGTGCCAGCAGTTCCGCAGGGTTGTACAATGAGCAGTTCTTC

size: -
V: TRBV29-1
J: TRBJ1-1
D: -
CDR3: CSAERGGMNTEAFF
DNA: TGCAGCGCCGAAAGGGGGGGGATGAACACTGAAGCTTTCTTT

size: -
V: TRBV5-5
J: TRBJ1-4
D: -
CDR3: CASSVTTIEKLFF
DNA: TGTGCCAGCAGCGTGACAACGATAGAAAAACTGTTTTTT

size: -
V: TRBV7-8
J: TRBJ1-4
D: -
CDR3: CASSITEGRNEKLFF
DNA: TGTGCCAGCAGCATCACAGAGGGGAGAAATGAAAAACTGTTTTTT

size: few
V: TRBV6-5
J: TRBJ2-7
D: TRBD2
CDR3: CASRPSGSNSYEQYF
DNA: TGTGCCAGCAGGCCGAGCGGGAGTAACTCCTACGAGCAGTACTTC

size: medium-sized
V: TRBV20-1
J: TRBJ1-5
D: TRBD1
CDR3: CSARVGFRGRSNQPQHF
DNA: TGCAGTGCTAGAGTGGGGTTTAGGGGGCGAAGCAATCAGCCCCAGCATTTT

size: -
V: TRBV28
J: TRBJ1-3
D: TRBD1
CDR3: CASSFPGQGRNTIYF
DNA: TGTGCCAGCAGTTTCCCGGGACAGGGCCGAAACACCATATATTTT

size: -
V: TRBV19
J: TRBJ2-2
D: -
CDR3: CASRKDRATGELFF
DNA: TGTGCCAGTAGGAAGGACAGAGCCACCGGGGAGCTGTTTTTT

size: -
V: TRBV6-6
J: TRBJ2-3
D: -
CDR3: CASKDKTRGVGGF
DNA: TGTGCCAGCAAAGATAAAACCCGTGGCGTGGGCGGTTTT

size: many
V: TRBV7-3
J: TRBJ2-1
D: TRBD2
CDR3: CASRATSGRANEQFF
DNA: TGTGCCAGCAGAGCCACTAGCGGGAGAGCAAATGAGCAGTTCTTC

size: few
V: TRBV7-3
J: TRBJ2-1
D: TRBD1
CDR3: CASSSGTGFYNEQFF
DNA: TGTGCCAGCAGCTCGGGGACAGGTTTCTACAATGAGCAGTTCTTC

size: -
V: TRBV2
J: TRBJ2-3
D: TRBD1
CDR3: CASSELGTGGDTQYF
DNA: TGTGCCAGCAGTGAACTAGGGACAGGGGGTGATACGCAGTATTTT

size: -
V: TRBV5-1
J: TRBJ2-3
D: -
CDR3: CASSLDRIGDTQYF
DNA: TGCGCCAGCAGCTTGGACCGCATAGGGGATACGCAGTATTTT

size: -
V: TRBV5-5
J: TRBJ1-4
D: -
CDR3: CASTRTGNEKLFF
DNA: TGTGCCAGCACCAGGACTGGGAATGAAAAACTGTTTTTT

size: many
V: TRBV9
J: TRBJ1-2
D: -
CDR3: CASSVGGLYGYTF
DNA: TGTGCCAGCAGCGTAGGGGGACTGTATGGCTACACCTTC

size: many
V: TRBV6-2/TRBV6-3
J: TRBJ1-1
D: -
CDR3: CASSSNWGGVDTEAFF
DNA: TGTGCCAGCAGTTCAAACTGGGGGGGAGTTGACACTGAAGCTTTCTTT

size: few
V: TRBV7-3
J: TRBJ1-2
D: -
CDR3: CASSLSAGNYGYTF
DNA: TGTGCCAGCAGCTTGTCGGCGGGTAACTATGGCTACACCTTC

size: many
V: TRBV13
J: TRBJ2-2
D: -
CDR3: CASSLYDSDTGELFF
DNA: TGTGCCAGCAGCTTATATGACAGCGACACCGGGGAGCTGTTTTTT

size: few
V: TRBV7-9
J: TRBJ1-3
D: TRBD1
CDR3: CASSYQGAYGNTIYF
DNA: TGTGCCAGCAGTTATCAGGGGGCATATGGAAACACCATATATTTT

size: many
V: TRBV11-2
J: TRBJ2-1
D: -
CDR3: CASSSLTNEQFF
DNA: TGTGCCAGCAGTTCCTTAACAAATGAGCAGTTCTTC

size: -
V: TRBV5-1
J: TRBJ2-1
D: TRBD2
CDR3: CASSFEAGSYNELFF
DNA: TGCGCCAGCAGCTTCGAAGCGGGATCCTACAATGAGCTGTTCTTC

size: few
V: TRBV5-4
J: TRBJ2-3
D: -
CDR3: CASSLVAGMTDTQYF
DNA: TGTGCCAGCAGCTTGGTGGCGGGGATGACAGATACGCAGTATTTT

size: -
V: TRBV6-1
J: TRBJ1-3
D: -
CDR3: CASSRWGDLTGLSLSRNTIYF
DNA: TGTGCCAGCAGTCGATGGGGGGACCTAACGGGACTCTCATTAAGCAGAAACACCATATATTTT

size: -
V: TRBV28
J: TRBJ1-6
D: -
CDR3: CASSSTPSPLHF
DNA: TGTGCCAGCAGTTCTACGCCTTCACCCCTCCACTTT